This T cell receptor beta chain was captured in a study of T cell responses to AZD1222 COVID-19 vaccine. Profiling relied on immunoSEQ multiplex PCR, and the TCRdb table lists in-frame clones only, not all of them. The table lists more than 90,000 clones, 75% to 90% of them singletons. Study results and caveats: Just 6 or 7 people given AZD1222 tested seropositive at baseline.

Notes on this clone: What it binds is not known.

Germline V gene data show CDR1 as MNHEY and CDR2 as SVGEGT. V lost 2 bases to trimming and J lost 3 bases, with 5 bases between them. The CDR3 loop spans 13 amino acids. The rearrangement uses TRBV6-2 or TRBV6-3 and TRBJ2-1; possible D gene TRBD2, 5 bases. Sequenced here: peripheral blood, sampled 28 days after the second AZD1222 dose. The receptor was derived from an adult who received the AZD1222 COVID-19 vaccine. CDR3 residues: CASSYRDYNEQFF. Written as DNA, the CDR3 is TGTGCCAGCAGTTACCGGGACTACAATGAGCAGTTCTTC.